These 5 T cell receptor beta chains share one sample of origin, sequenced in a study of T-cell reconstitution after alpha-beta-depleted transplantation in children. Library preparation (for TCRbeta) was performed with unique molecular identifiers. Via MiXCR, TCRdb re-called the PCR reads, giving one row per CDR3 protein. Here the sample spans 600,000 to 700,000 distinct CDR3 sequences, approximately 16% being singletons. This material consisted of PBMCs from the stem cell graft donor, taken from the stem cell graft. Receptors originate from a human donor who donated a stem cell graft to a child with acute myeloid leukemia.

On this clonotype itself: A much bigger clone sits one base away, suggesting this may be a read error. The chain carries TRBV20-1 and TRBJ1-1; no clear D gene. Germline loops: CDR1 DFQATT, CDR2 SNEGSKA (reference sequence). The CDR3 has 13 amino acids. Here the CDR3 reads CSARPFGNTQAFF. CDR3 DNA sequence: TGCAGTGCCAGGCCGTTCGGGAACACTCAAGCTTTCTTT.

This clonotype was found many times. The V gene is TRBV7-2, the J gene TRBJ2-5, with D perhaps TRBD1 (6 bases). V was trimmed by 5 bases and J by 0 bases, leaving 10 bases between them. Germline CDR1 is SGHTA and CDR2 is FQGNSA. CDR3 length: 14 amino acids. The CDR3 spells CASSPWDNQETQYF. CDR3 sequence (DNA): TGTGCCAGCAGCCCCTGGGACAACCAAGAGACCCAGTACTTC.

The chain is built from TRBV5-1 and TRBJ2-3; weak D call: TRBD1 (6 bases). The V end was cut by 3 bases, the J end by 0 bases, with 11 bases between. CDR1 is SGHRS and CDR2 is YFSETQ in the germline V gene. The CDR3 length is 15 residues. The CDR3 protein is CASSSGQKSTDTQYF. The CDR3 DNA is TGCGCCAGCAGCTCGGGACAAAAGAGCACAGATACGCAGTATTTT.

This clonotype was seen ten or more times. V is TRBV4-3 and J is TRBJ2-1, with D hard to call. Germline V lookup: CDR1 LGHNA, CDR2 YSLEER. Trimming removed 0 bases from V and 0 bases from J, with 9 bases in between. This CDR3 is built from 16 residues. The chain's CDR3 is CASSQDLLDSYNEQFF. As DNA, the CDR3 is TGCGCCAGCAGCCAAGACTTGCTTGACTCCTACAATGAGCAGTTCTTC.

The chain uses TRBV24-1 and TRBJ2-3; 7 bases agree with TRBD2. V trimming: 0 bases; J trimming: 2 bases; junction bases outside the gene matches: 1. Per germline, CDR1 KGHDR and CDR2 SFDVKD. This CDR3 spans 15 amino acids. Here the CDR3 DNA reads TGTGCCACCAGTGATTTGCGGGGGGACACAGATACGCAGTATTTT. Amino acid sequence: CATSDLRGDTDTQYF.